Sequencing of this T cell receptor (beta chain) was carried out in a study of CD8 T cells in ankylosing spondylitis. Study-level findings and limits: Relatively scarce in peripheral blood, disease-linked clones were CD8+. What seemed typical of ankylosing spondylitis blood was a TCR beta motif built from about 8 highly homologous variants.

To note about this clonotype: The antigen is unknown.

Libraries for TCR beta were made by quantitative 5'-RACE with molecular barcodes. From the 5' RACE reads, TCRdb called clonotypes with MiXCR, one entry per CDR3 protein. The data show some 200,000 distinct CDR3 sequences, around a quarter seen once. The germline gives CDR1 SGHVS, CDR2 FQNEAQ. CDR3 length: 14 amino acids. J was trimmed by 6 bases and V by 5 bases; bases with no gene match: 5. Sequencing was performed on blood, either unsorted or a sorted T cell fraction (not recorded which). V usage is TRBV7-8 and J usage is TRBJ2-1; 9 bases map to TRBD2. This clonotype was obtained from a male donor with ankylosing spondylitis or in good health (not recorded which). CDR3 amino acids: CASSVPAGGNEQFF. CDR3 coding DNA: TGTGCCAGCAGCGTCCCAGCGGGAGGCAATGAGCAGTTCTTC.